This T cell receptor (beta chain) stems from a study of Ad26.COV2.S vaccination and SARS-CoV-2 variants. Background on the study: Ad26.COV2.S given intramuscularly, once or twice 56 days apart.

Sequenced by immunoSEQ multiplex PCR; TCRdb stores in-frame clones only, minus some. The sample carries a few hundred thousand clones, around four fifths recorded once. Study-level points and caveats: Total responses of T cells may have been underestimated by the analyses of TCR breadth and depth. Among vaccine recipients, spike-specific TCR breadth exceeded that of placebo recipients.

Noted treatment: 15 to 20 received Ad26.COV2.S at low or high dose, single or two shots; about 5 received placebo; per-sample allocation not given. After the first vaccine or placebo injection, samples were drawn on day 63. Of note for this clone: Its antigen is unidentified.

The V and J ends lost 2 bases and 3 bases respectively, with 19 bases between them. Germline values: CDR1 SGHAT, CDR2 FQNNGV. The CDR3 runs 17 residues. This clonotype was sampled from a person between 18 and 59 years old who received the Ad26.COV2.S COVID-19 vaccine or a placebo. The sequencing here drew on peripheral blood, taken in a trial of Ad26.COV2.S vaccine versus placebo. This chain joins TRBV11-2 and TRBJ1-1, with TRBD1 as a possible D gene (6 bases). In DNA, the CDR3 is TGTGCCAGCAGCTTATTCGTGAGCAGGGGCGGTGACACTGAAGCTTTCTTT. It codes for CASSLFVSRGGDTEAFF. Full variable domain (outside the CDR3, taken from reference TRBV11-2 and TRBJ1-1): EAGVAQSPRYKIIEKRQSVAFWCNPISGHATLYWYQQILGQGPKLLIQFQNNGVVDDSQLPKDRFSAERLKGVDSTLKIQPAKLEDSAVYLCASSLFVSRGGDTEAFFGQGTRLTVV.